The 20 T cell receptor beta chains in this list originate from one sample, sequenced in a study of blood T cell repertoires in COVID-19. TCRdb's copy holds only in-frame clones and misses some; the assay was immunoSEQ multiplex PCR. Of about 180,000 clones in the sample, approximately 83% were seen once. The sequencing input was peripheral blood. The receptors here all came from a man between 60 and 75 years old with acute or convalescent COVID-19.

The chain uses TRBV4-3 and TRBJ1-2; TRBD1 aligns across 7 bases. V lost 0 bases and J lost 4; bases outside the gene matches: 2. The CDR3 consists of 14 residues. The germline V gene has CDR1 LGHNA and CDR2 YSLEER. Written as DNA, the CDR3 is TGCGCCAGCAGCCAAGAGTGGGACAGCTATGGCTACACCTTC. Translated, it gives CASSQEWDSYGYTF.

This clone has a single count. V usage is TRBV5-1 and J usage is TRBJ2-7, with TRBD2 as a possible D gene (6 bases). The CDR3 sequence is 15 residues long. With 0 bases removed from V and 3 bases from J, the gap between germline ends came to 13 bases. From germline, CDR1 is SGHRS and CDR2 YFSETQ. Written as DNA, the CDR3 is TGCGCCAGCAGCTTGGCCCCAGCGGGTTACTACGAGCAGTACTTC. It codes for CASSLAPAGYYEQYF.

The CDR3 reads CSALWGPTDTQYF. CDR3 coding DNA: TGCAGCGCGCTGTGGGGCCCCACAGATACGCAGTATTTT. The chain combines TRBV29-1 with TRBJ2-3, with a weak D call TRBD1 (5 bases). CDR1 is SQVTM, CDR2 ANQGSEA, per germline. This CDR3 is built from 13 residues. Trimming stripped 7 bases from V and 2 bases from J, with 13 bases between.

This rearrangement joins TRBV6-5 to TRBJ2-1; D gene uncertain. Germline V lookup: CDR1 MNHEY, CDR2 SVGAGI. The CDR3 totals 11 residues. The V end was cut by 4 bases, the J end by 7 bases, with 5 bases between. The CDR3 DNA is TGTGCCAGCAGTTTCCGGAATGAGCAGTTCTTC. It is translated as CASSFRNEQFF.

This chain uses TRBV7-3 with TRBJ2-5; 9 bases are a match to TRBD2. The junction had 12 bases not matched to a gene; V was cut back by 5 bases and J by 5 bases. This CDR3 has 16 amino acids. Germline V gene sequence: CDR1 SGHTA, CDR2 FQGTGA. The CDR3 coding sequence is TGTGCCAGCAGCACCCATGCGGGTAGCGGGGGTGAGACCCAGTACTTC. This codes for CASSTHAGSGGETQYF.

The V gene is TRBV9, the J gene TRBJ1-2; D gene unclear. The CDR3 runs to 15 residues. The V and J ends lost 5 bases and 1 base respectively, with 15 bases between them. The germline V gene has CDR1 SGDLS and CDR2 YYNGEE. CDR3 in amino acids: CASREGLSGNYGYTF. DNA for the CDR3: TGTGCCAGCAGGGAGGGATTGAGTGGTAACTATGGCTACACCTTC.

The chain links TRBV2 to TRBJ2-1; 12 nucleotides agree with TRBD2. Unmatched junction bases numbered 5, after V lost 10 bases and J lost 10 bases. The CDR3 contains 12 residues. The germline CDR1 and CDR2 sequences are SNHLY and FYNNEI. CDR3 DNA: TGTGCCACCTCCGGGACTAGCGGGGAGCAGTTCTTC. This codes for CATSGTSGEQFF.

J is TRBJ2-7 and V is TRBV7-9, with TRBD2 matching over 14 bases. Germline V CDR1 and CDR2: SEHNR, FQNEAQ (reference sequence). Trimming at V came to 3 bases and at J to 5 bases, leaving 0 bases not matched to a gene. CDR3 size: 14 residues. This chain's CDR3 is CASSLGLAGDEQYF. DNA for the CDR3: TGTGCCAGCAGCTTGGGACTAGCGGGAGACGAGCAGTACTTC.

The chain employs TRBV5-6 and TRBJ1-5; tentatively, D is TRBD1 (6 bases). V lost 5 bases to trimming and J lost 3 bases, with 15 bases between them. CDR1 and CDR2 (germline): SGHDT, YYEEEE. The CDR3 has 15 amino acids. The CDR3 DNA reads as TGTGCCAGCAGTACAAGACAGGTGGACAATCAGCCCCAGCATTTT. Translation: CASSTRQVDNQPQHF.

CDR3 DNA: TGTGCCAGCAGCCAATCGACTAGCGGGAAGTACAATGAGCAGTTCTTC. Protein: CASSQSTSGKYNEQFF. This chain joins TRBV4-2 and TRBJ2-1; TRBD2 agrees at 11 bases. J lost 4 bases, V lost 2 bases, and 4 bases had no gene match. The V gene's germline CDR1 is LGHNA and CDR2 YNFKEQ. There are 16 residues in the CDR3.

The DNA for the CDR3 is TGCGCCAGCAGCCGAGTACCGTCCGGGACAGGGAGTTTGGGTGAGCAGTTCTTC. It codes for CASSRVPSGTGSLGEQFF. The chain employs TRBV4-3 and TRBJ2-1; 9 bases agree with TRBD1. Losses at the gene ends were 4 bases for V and 9 bases for J; bases not matched to a gene: 19. The CDR3 extends over 18 amino acids. CDR1 and CDR2 (germline): LGHNA, YSLEER.

V is TRBV27 and J is TRBJ2-7, with TRBD1 as a possible D gene (5 bases). The CDR3 totals 15 residues. V shed 4 bases and J shed 3 bases, with 16 bases lying between them. Germline V gene data show CDR1 as MNHEY and CDR2 as SMNVEV (reference sequence). The CDR3 protein is CASSYSQRQFYEQYF. The CDR3 DNA is TGTGCCAGCAGTTACTCTCAGAGACAGTTCTACGAGCAGTACTTC.

This chain joins TRBV5-6 and TRBJ1-5; a possible D gene is TRBD1 (6 bases). Germline V gene lookup returns CDR1 SGHDT and CDR2 YYEEEE. The CDR3 is made up of 14 amino acids. V lost 0 bases to trimming and J lost 4 bases, with 8 bases between them. This chain's CDR3 is CASSLATGNQPQHF. As DNA, the CDR3 is TGTGCCAGCAGCTTGGCCACAGGGAATCAGCCCCAGCATTTT.

The chain carries TRBV5-8 and TRBJ2-2; 14 bases map to TRBD2. The CDR3 spans 17 residues. J was trimmed by 7 bases and V by 3 bases; bases with no gene match: 8. CDR1 is SGHTS, CDR2 YDEGEE, per germline. CDR3 residues: CASSWSGTSGRSGELFF. The DNA of the CDR3 is TGTGCCAGCAGCTGGTCCGGGACTAGCGGGAGAAGCGGGGAGCTGTTTTTT.

This sequence joins TRBV11-2 and TRBJ2-1; D is ambiguous. CDR3 length: 15 residues. V was cut by 5 bases and J by 0 bases, with 11 bases left in between. Per germline, CDR1 SGHAT and CDR2 FQNNGV. The CDR3 loop is CASSNSLSSYNEQFF. In DNA, the CDR3 is TGTGCCAGCAGCAACTCGCTGAGCTCCTACAATGAGCAGTTCTTC.

The V and J genes are TRBV19 and TRBJ2-2; D call uncertain. Trimming cost V 5 bases and J 4 bases, with 14 bases left between them. The germline gives CDR1 LNHDA, CDR2 SQIVND (reference sequence). This CDR3 contains 15 residues. As DNA, the CDR3 is TGTGCCAGTAGTTTCCCCGGCCGACTCACCGGGGAGCTGTTTTTT. It yields the protein CASSFPGRLTGELFF.

The chain couples TRBV9 to TRBJ1-4; 12 nucleotides match TRBD1. The V gene's germline CDR1 is SGDLS and CDR2 YYNGEE. This CDR3 spans 18 amino acids. J lost 7 bases, V lost 4 bases, and 14 bases had no gene match. This CDR3 is CASSSSPGTGGAGEKLFF. The DNA of the CDR3 is TGTGCCAGCAGCTCGAGTCCCGGGACAGGGGGCGCCGGTGAAAAACTGTTTTTT.

The DNA for the CDR3 is TGTGCCAGCAGGCCCGGGACAGTTTCCTACGAGCAGTACTTC. Encoded protein: CASRPGTVSYEQYF. This chain joins TRBV6-5 and TRBJ2-7, with 7 nucleotides matching TRBD1. The germline CDR1 and CDR2 sequences are MNHEY and SVGAGI. The CDR3 loop spans 14 amino acids. The junction had 6 bases not matched to a gene; V was cut back by 6 bases and J by 1 base.

The V gene is TRBV6-5, the J gene TRBJ2-7, with 10 bases matching TRBD1. The V gene's germline CDR1 is MNHEY and CDR2 SVGAGI. The CDR3 length is 14 residues. V lost 7 bases and J lost 5; bases outside the gene matches: 8. CDR3 sequence (DNA): TGTGCCAGCAAAGCGACAGGGGGCTACAACGAGCAGTACTTC. Translation: CASKATGGYNEQYF.

The table lists this clone with a few counts. The rearrangement joins TRBV19 to TRBJ2-7, with D perhaps matching TRBD2 (6 bases). Trimming stripped 5 bases from V and 5 bases from J, with 16 bases between. The CDR3 totals 14 residues. Per the germline V gene, CDR1 is LNHDA and CDR2 is SQIVND (reference sequence). CDR3 sequence reads: CASSLGGGIHEQYF. CDR3 in DNA: TGTGCCAGTAGTTTGGGCGGCGGGATTCACGAGCAGTACTTC.